This TCR beta chain originates from a study of blood T cell repertoires in COVID-19. Study-level background: PBMCs, B-cell-depleted T cells, or T cells were the source of the cDNA or gDNA that made up the material.

Assay used: immunoSEQ multiplex PCR; TCRdb lists only in-frame clones, some missing. The sample lists roughly 330,000 clones, about 89% occurring once. The CDR3 covers 15 residues. V was pared by 3 bases and J by 3 bases, with 7 bases of the junction left unmatched. Germline loops: CDR1 GTSNPN, CDR2 SVGIG (reference sequence). The sequenced sample consisted of PBMCs or T cells enriched from blood (not recorded which). J is TRBJ1-4 and V is TRBV30, with 7 bases identical to TRBD1. This sequence was found in a woman aged 30 to 39 who had recovered from COVID-19. The CDR3 loop is CAWRAQGVANEKLFF. CDR3 nucleotides: TGTGCCTGGAGGGCGCAGGGGGTAGCTAATGAAAAACTGTTTTTT.